This T cell receptor (beta chain) was captured in a study of shared clonotypes between healthy human individuals. Study-level results: When compared with the clonotypes that were shared by all four sorted-subset donors, the non-shared clonotypes turned out to have lower generation probabilities. Clonotype sharing across donors was expected to vary with sequencing depth.

J lost 8 bases, V lost 6 bases, and 5 bases had no gene match. Per germline, CDR1 MDHEN and CDR2 SYDVKM. This CDR3 is built from 14 residues. Libraries were prepared by immunoSEQ multiplex PCR; TCRdb keeps only in-frame clonotypes and omits some of them. The sample includes about 990,000 clones, about 80% of them seen just once. Note on this clone: Its antigen is still unknown.

This clonotype originated in a man younger than 35 in good health. Some clones in this sample may be carry-over from other donors' samples. Sample: memory CD4+ T cells from PBMCs. Specified subset: CD45RA-negative fraction. This chain connects TRBV28 to TRBJ1-6; 9 nucleotides agree with TRBD1. The DNA for the CDR3 is TGTGCCAGCAGAGGGACAGGGCTTTATTCACCCCTCCACTTT. Amino acids: CASRGTGLYSPLHF. Looking up the rest from reference TRBV28 and TRBJ1-6 gives the full variable domain: DVKVTQSSRYLVKRTGEKVFLECVQDMDHENMFWYRQDPGLGLRLIYFSYDVKMKEKGDIPEGYSVSREKKERFSLILESASTNQTSMYLCASRGTGLYSPLHFGNGTRLTVT.